This T cell receptor (beta chain) was captured in a study of T-cell reconstitution after alpha-beta-depleted transplantation in children. Unique molecular identifiers featured in how the TCRbeta library was prepared. TCRdb redid the calling of the PCR reads with MiXCR, one entry per CDR3 protein. This table has 300,000 or so distinct CDR3 sequences, about 10% appearing once. This clonotype was detected a few times. Germline CDR1 and CDR2: SGHRS and YFSETQ. The ends were cut back, 4 bases at V and 3 bases at J, with 12 bases in the middle. The CDR3 spans 14 residues. The chain is built from TRBV5-1 and TRBJ2-3; perhaps TRBD1 as D (5 bases). The input for sequencing was PBMCs from the stem cell graft donor, taken from the stem cell graft. This clonotype was obtained from a human donor who donated a stem cell graft to a child with SCID. The CDR3 nucleotides read TGCGCCAGCAGCCCGACAGCACTAACAGATACGCAGTATTTT. The encoded protein is CASSPTALTDTQYF. Full variable domain (outside the CDR3, taken from reference TRBV5-1 and TRBJ2-3): KAGVTQTPRYLIKTRGQQVTLSCSPISGHRSVSWYQQTPGQGLQFLFEYFSETQRNKGNFPGRFSGRQFSNSRSEMNVSTLELGDSALYLCASSPTALTDTQYFGPGTRLTVL.